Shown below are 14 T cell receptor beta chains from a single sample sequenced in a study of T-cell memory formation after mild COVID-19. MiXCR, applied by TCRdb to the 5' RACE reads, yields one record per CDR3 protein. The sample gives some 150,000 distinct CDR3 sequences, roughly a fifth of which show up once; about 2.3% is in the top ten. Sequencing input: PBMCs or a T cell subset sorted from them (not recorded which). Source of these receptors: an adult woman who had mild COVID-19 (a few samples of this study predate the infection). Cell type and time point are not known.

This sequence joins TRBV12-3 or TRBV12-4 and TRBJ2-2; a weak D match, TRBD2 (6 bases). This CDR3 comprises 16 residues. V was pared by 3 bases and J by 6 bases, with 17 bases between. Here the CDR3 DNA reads TGTGCCAGCAGTTTCTCCCAGTTAGCGGAGCCCGGGGAGCTGTTTTTT. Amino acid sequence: CASSFSQLAEPGELFF.

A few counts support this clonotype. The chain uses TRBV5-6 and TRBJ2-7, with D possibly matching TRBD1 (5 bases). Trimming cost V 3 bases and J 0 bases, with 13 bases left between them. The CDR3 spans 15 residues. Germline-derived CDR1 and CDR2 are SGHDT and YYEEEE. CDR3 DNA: TGTGCCAGCAGCTCGATTAGGGGTATCTCCTACGAGCAGTACTTC. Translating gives CASSSIRGISYEQYF.

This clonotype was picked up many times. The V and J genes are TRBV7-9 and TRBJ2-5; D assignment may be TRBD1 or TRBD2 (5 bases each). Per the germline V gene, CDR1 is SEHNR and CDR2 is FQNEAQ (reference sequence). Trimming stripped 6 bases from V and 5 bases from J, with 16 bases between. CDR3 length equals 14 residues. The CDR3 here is CASRAREGEETQYF. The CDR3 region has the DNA TGTGCCAGCAGAGCTCGGGAAGGGGAGGAGACCCAGTACTTC.

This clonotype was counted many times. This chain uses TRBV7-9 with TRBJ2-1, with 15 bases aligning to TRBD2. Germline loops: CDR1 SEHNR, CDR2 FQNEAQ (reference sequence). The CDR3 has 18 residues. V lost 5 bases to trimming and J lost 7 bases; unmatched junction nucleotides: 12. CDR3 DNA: TGTGCCAGCAGCCATACGGGACTAGCGGGAGGCGAGCGGAATGAGCAGTTCTTC. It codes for CASSHTGLAGGERNEQFF.

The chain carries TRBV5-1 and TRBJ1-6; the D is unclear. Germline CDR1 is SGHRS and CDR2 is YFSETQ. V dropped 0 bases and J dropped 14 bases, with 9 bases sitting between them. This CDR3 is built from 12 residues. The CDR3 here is CASSLAGKALHF. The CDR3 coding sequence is TGCGCCAGCAGCTTGGCTGGGAAGGCCCTCCACTTT. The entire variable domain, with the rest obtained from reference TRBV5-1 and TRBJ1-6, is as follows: KAGVTQTPRYLIKTRGQQVTLSCSPISGHRSVSWYQQTPGQGLQFLFEYFSETQRNKGNFPGRFSGRQFSNSRSEMNVSTLELGDSALYLCASSLAGKALHFGNGTRLTVT.

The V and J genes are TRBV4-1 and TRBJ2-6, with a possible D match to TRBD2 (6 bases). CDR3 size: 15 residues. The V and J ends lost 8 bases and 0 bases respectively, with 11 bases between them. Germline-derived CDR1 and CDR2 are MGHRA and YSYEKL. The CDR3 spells CASGRDFSGANVLTF. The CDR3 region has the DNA TGCGCCAGCGGCAGGGACTTCTCTGGGGCCAACGTCCTGACTTTC.

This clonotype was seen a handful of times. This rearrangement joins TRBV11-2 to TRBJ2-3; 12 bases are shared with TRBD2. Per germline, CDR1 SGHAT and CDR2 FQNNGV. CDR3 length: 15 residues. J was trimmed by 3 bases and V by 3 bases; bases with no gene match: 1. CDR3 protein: CASSFTSGRTDTQYF. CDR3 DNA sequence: TGTGCCAGCAGCTTTACTAGCGGGAGGACAGATACGCAGTATTTT.

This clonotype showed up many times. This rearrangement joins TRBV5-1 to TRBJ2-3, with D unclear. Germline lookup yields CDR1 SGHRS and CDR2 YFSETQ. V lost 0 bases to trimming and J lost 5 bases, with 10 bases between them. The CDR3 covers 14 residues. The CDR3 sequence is CASSLGGVEDTQYF. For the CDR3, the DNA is TGCGCCAGCAGCTTGGGTGGGGTAGAAGATACGCAGTATTTT.

CDR3 DNA sequence: TGTGCTAGTGGTTTGGTACCGGACCTAGCGGGCACCGGGGAGCTGTTTTTT. Its translation: CASGLVPDLAGTGELFF. The rearrangement links TRBV12-5 to TRBJ2-2; 8 bases match TRBD2. The CDR3 runs 17 residues. The germline CDR1 and CDR2 sequences are LGHNT and FRNRAP. Germline trimming cut 0 bases from V and 4 bases from J; bases unmatched to any gene: 7.

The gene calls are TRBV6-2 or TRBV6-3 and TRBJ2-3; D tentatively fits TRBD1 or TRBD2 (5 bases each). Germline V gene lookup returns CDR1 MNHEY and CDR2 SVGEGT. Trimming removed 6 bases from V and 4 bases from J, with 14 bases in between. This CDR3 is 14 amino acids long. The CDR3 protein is CASSAWGMADTQYF. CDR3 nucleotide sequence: TGTGCCAGCAGCGCCTGGGGGATGGCAGATACGCAGTATTTT.

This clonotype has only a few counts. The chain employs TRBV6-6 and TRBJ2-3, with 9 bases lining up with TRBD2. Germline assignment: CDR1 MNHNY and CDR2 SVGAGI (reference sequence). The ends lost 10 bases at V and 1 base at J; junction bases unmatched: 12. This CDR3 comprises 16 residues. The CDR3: CATSLGGGGGTDTQYF. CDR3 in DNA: TGTGCCACCTCCTTAGGGGGCGGGGGGGGCACAGATACGCAGTATTTT.

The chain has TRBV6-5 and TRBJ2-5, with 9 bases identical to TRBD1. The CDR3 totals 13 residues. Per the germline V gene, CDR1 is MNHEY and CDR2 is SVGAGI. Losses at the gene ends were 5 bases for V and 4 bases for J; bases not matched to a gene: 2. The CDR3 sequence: CASSRGQGETQYF. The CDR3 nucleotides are TGTGCCAGCAGTCGGGGACAGGGAGAGACCCAGTACTTC.

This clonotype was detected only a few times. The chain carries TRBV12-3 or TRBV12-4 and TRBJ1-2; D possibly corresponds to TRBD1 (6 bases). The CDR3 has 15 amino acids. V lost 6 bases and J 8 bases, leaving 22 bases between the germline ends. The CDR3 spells CASSVFRGGSVGYTF. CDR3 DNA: TGTGCCAGCAGCGTATTCAGGGGAGGGTCGGTGGGCTACACCTTC.

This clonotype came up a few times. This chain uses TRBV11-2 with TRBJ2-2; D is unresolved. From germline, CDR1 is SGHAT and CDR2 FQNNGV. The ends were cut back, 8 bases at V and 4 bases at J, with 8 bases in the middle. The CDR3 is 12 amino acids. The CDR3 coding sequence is TGTGCCAGCGGACGTTTCACCGGGGAGCTGTTTTTT. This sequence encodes CASGRFTGELFF.